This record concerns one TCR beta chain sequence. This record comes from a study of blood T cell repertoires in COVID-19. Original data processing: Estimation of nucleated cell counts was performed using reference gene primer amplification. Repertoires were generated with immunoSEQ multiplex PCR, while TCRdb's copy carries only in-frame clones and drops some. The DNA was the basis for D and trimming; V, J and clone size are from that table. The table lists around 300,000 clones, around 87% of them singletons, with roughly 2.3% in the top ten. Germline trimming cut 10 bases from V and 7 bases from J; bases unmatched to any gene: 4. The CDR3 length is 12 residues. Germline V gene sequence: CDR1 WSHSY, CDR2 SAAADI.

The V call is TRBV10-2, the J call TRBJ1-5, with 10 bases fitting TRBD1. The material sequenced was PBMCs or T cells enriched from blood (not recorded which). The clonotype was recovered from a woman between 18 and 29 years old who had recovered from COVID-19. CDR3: CATGTGEQPQHF. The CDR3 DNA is TGCGCCACCGGGACAGGGGAGCAGCCCCAGCATTTT.